This TCR beta chain originates from a study of OX40 agonist ivuxolimab in advanced cancers. The study's findings and limits: The antigens recognized by the expanded peripheral T cells, that is their antigen specificity, were not determined. It was also the case that some nonresponders had low normalized T-cell clonal expansion.

V gave up 6 bases and J gave up 2 bases; unmatched junction bases: 5. The CDR3 has 15 residues. This table comes from immunoSEQ multiplex PCR, and its TCRdb copy is limited to in-frame clones, with some not included. The repertoire consists of about 70,000 clones, with roughly 90% occurring once and the leading ten covering about 0.95%. About this clone itself: Its specificity is not known.

The clonotype originates from an adult with an advanced solid tumor such as melanoma, head and neck, liver or kidney cancer. V gene TRBV23-1 combines with J gene TRBJ2-1; 9 positions match TRBD1. TRBV23-1 counts as an open reading frame of uncertain function. This sample comprised CD4+ or CD8+ T cells sorted from blood, obtained in a trial of the OX40 agonist ivuxolimab. Written as DNA, the CDR3 is TGCGCCAGCAGCCATGACAGGGGGGCCTACAATGAGCAGTTCTTC. Translating it yields CASSHDRGAYNEQFF.